The present TCR beta chain was sequenced within a study of blood T cell repertoires in COVID-19. Study background: T cells, B-cell-depleted T cells, or PBMCs supplied cDNA or gDNA.

Original analysis: Amplification of reference gene primers provided the estimated nucleated cell counts. Data came from immunoSEQ multiplex PCR; TCRdb stores just in-frame clones and leaves some out. The V and J calls and clone size come from that table; D and trimming were worked out from the DNA. Found here are 450,000 or so clones, 90% of them singletons; the top ten hold around 0.6%. The study recruited people aged about 18 to 90 years across approximately 24 US areas. Which cohort a participant joined came from the clinical history participants gave. The germline V gene encodes CDR1 LNHDA and CDR2 SQIVND (reference sequence). Trimming took 5 bases from V and 1 from J; bases not matched to a gene: 7. The CDR3 runs to 17 residues.

The chain couples TRBV19 to TRBJ2-1, with 11 bases aligning to TRBD1. This clonotype was sampled from a man between 18 and 35 years old who had recovered from COVID-19. The sample comprised PBMCs or T cells enriched from blood (not recorded which). The CDR3 sequence is CASSWTGGFGSYNEQFF. Written as DNA, the CDR3 is TGTGCCAGTAGTTGGACAGGGGGCTTTGGGTCCTACAATGAGCAGTTCTTC. Looking up the rest from reference TRBV19 and TRBJ2-1 gives the full variable domain: DGGITQSPKYLFRKEGQNVTLSCEQNLNHDAMYWYRQDPGQGLRLIYYSQIVNDFQKGDIAEGYSVSREKKESFPLTVTSAQKNPTAFYLCASSWTGGFGSYNEQFFGPGTRLTVL.